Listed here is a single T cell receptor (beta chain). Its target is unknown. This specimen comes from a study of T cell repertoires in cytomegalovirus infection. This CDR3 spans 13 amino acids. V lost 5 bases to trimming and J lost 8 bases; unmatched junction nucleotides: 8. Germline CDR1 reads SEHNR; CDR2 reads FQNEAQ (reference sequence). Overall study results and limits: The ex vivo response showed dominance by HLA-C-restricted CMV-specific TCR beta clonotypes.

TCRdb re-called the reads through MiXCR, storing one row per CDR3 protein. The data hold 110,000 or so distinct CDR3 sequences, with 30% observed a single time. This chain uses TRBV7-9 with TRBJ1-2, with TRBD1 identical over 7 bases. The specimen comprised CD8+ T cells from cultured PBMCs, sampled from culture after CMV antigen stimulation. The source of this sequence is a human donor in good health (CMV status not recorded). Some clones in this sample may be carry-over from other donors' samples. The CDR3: CASSANRGVGYTF. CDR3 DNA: TGTGCCAGCAGCGCGAACAGGGGAGTCGGCTACACCTTC.